This record concerns one TCR beta chain sequence. Its specificity is unknown. Using approximately 200 ng DNA, some 30,000 T cell genomes, the sorted-subset replicate PCRs were run. Some clones are missing from TCRdb's copy, which holds only in-frame ones; the method was immunoSEQ multiplex PCR. This table has roughly 2 million clones, around 96% appearing once. The naive CD8 population came from CD45RO-negative cells selected for CCR7, without terminally differentiated effector memory CD45RA+ cells. This specimen comes from a study of shared clonotypes between healthy human individuals. Across the whole study: Samples came from two female and a few male donors aged 18 to 49. Used for every donor were three CD4 naive, three CD4 memory, two CD8 naive and one CD8 memory plate. General study points: Among non-shared clonotypes, generation probabilities were lower than among those shared by all four donors.

The sequenced material came from naive CD8+ T cells sorted from blood. This receptor was obtained from a man between 18 and 29 years old in good health.

For the CDR3, the DNA is TGTGCCAGCAGCGCCTACAGGGAGAACACTGAAGCTTTCTTT. This codes for CASSAYRENTEAFF. The V and J genes are TRBV9 and TRBJ1-1, with a possible D match to TRBD1 (6 bases). V was shortened by 3 bases and J by 1 base, with 10 bases between the two germline ends. The CDR3 is 14 amino acids. The germline V gene has CDR1 SGDLS and CDR2 YYNGEE. Variable domain in full (rest from reference TRBV9 and TRBJ1-1): DSGVTQTPKHLITATGQRVTLRCSPRSGDLSVYWYQQSLDQGLQFLIQYYNGEERAKGNILERFSAQQFPDLHSELNLSSLELGDSALYFCASSAYRENTEAFFGQGTRLTVV.